This TCR beta chain was captured by sequencing in a study of CD8 T cells in Susac syndrome (dated by TCRdb to the late 2010s). Context from the whole study: The study used repertoire sequencing to test whether antigen drove CD8+ T cell activation and differentiation in Susac syndrome. The study compared CD8+ T cell repertoire clonality among 12 healthy donors, approximately 14 Susac syndrome patients and around 16 multiple sclerosis patients.

RNA was extracted with the RNeasy kit and 0.5 to 1 ug was reverse transcribed using random hexamers. TCR beta CDR3 regions were amplified with the immunoSEQ multiplex PCR assay covering 54 Vbeta and 13 Jbeta segments. PCR amplification bias was corrected using a synthetic template baseline for primer optimization and computational correction. Turning to the authors' computational methods: Reads were annotated to V, D and J genes per IMGT and analyzed with immunoSEQ Analyzer, keeping only productive sequences. To calculate clonality, Shannon entropy was normalized by log2 of the number of productive unique sequences and then subtracted from one. Public and private clones were assessed among the 100 most prevalent clones of each patient and control. Clones were defined as Susac-specific when absent from the healthy and MS cohorts, from approximately 1,100 published viral clones and from other ImmuneACCESS disease sequences. TCRdb redid the processing of the public reads, applying fastp at Q25 and MiXCR, and retained in-frame beta chains. Rows are combined by CDR3 protein, so each entry shows the most common genes and DNA. V and J calls and clone size were set by TCRdb, not the authors. Recorded for this sample are just over 80,000 distinct CDR3 sequences; over 90% of them occurred a single time. 0.26% of the sample is in the top ten clones.

High-throughput TCR beta sequencing profiled peripheral blood CD8+ and CD4+ T cells from healthy donors, Susac syndrome patients and multiple sclerosis patients. Healthy donors were included as age- and sex-matched controls. Bulk CD8+ and CD4+ T cells were purified magnetically by negative isolation, whereas CD8+ TEMRA cells were enriched by FACS. Blood was drawn into EDTA tubes, processed within 24 hours, and PBMCs were isolated by density gradient centrifugation. PBMCs intended for TCR sequencing were cryopreserved in liquid nitrogen and were subsequently thawed in a 37 degrees C water bath. The sorted or isolated CD4+, CD8+ and CD8+ TEMRA cells had a purity of 90% or higher. V sheds 0 bases and J sheds 5 bases, leaving 19 bases between their ends. According to the germline V gene, CDR1 reads SQVTM and CDR2 reads ANQGSEA. Taken from cysteine to phenylalanine, the CDR3 has 16 residues. Just CDR3 DNA is preserved here, 48 bases in frame from base 1.

To note about this clonotype: No cognate antigen has been identified for it. Base qualities are missing; no much larger clone stands one base away.

The paper as a whole reports these results and caveats: The number of individuals in the TCR sequencing and HLA analysis was acknowledged as relatively small.

The chain links TRBV29-1 with TRBJ2-5, with a tentative D gene TRBD2 over 6 matching bases. The sequenced sample was CD8+ T cells from PBMCs. The TCR comes from a human donor in good health. The bases are TGCAGCGTTGAAGACCCCAGGTCTAGCGCAGGGGAGACCCAGTACTTC. This gives the protein CSVEDPRSSAGETQYF.